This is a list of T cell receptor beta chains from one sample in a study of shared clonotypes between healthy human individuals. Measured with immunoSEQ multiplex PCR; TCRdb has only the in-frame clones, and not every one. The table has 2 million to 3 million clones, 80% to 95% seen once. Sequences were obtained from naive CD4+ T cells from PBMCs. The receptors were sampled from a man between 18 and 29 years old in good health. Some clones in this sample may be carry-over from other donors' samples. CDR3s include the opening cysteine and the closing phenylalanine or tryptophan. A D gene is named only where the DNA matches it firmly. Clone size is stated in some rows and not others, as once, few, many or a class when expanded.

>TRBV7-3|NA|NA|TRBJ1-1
CASSPTTAGSTEAFF
TGTGCCAGCAGCCCCACGACGGCGGGTTCCACGGAAGCTTTCTTT
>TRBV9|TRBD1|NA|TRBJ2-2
CASSVDTGGNTGELFF
TGTGCCAGCAGCGTAGATACAGGGGGCAACACCGGGGAGCTGTTTTTT
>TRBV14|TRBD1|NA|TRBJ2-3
CASARGNTDTQYF
TGTGCCAGCGCCAGGGGGAACACAGATACGCAGTATTTT
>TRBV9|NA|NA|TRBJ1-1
CASSVGGLGVRNTEAFF
TGTGCCAGCAGCGTAGGGGGCCTGGGAGTCCGGAACACTGAAGCTTTCTTT
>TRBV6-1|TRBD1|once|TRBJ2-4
CASTRDRQNIQYF
TGTGCCAGCACCCGGGACAGACAAAACATTCAGTACTTC
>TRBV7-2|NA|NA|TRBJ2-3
CASSLGAFSTDTQYF
TGTGCCAGCAGCTTAGGCGCTTTCAGCACAGATACGCAGTATTTT
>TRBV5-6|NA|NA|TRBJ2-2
CASSLRVYTGELFF
TGTGCCAGCAGCTTGCGGGTCTACACCGGGGAGCTGTTTTTT
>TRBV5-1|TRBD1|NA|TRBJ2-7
CASREQGASYEQYF
TGCGCCAGTAGGGAACAGGGGGCTTCCTACGAGCAGTACTTC
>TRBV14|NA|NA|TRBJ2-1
CASSQNHNEQFF
TGTGCCAGCAGCCAAAACCACAATGAGCAGTTCTTC
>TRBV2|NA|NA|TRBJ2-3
CASKTGLPVDTQYF
TGTGCCTCAAAGACGGGACTCCCTGTGGATACGCAGTATTTT
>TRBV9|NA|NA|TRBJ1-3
CASSARGDLSGNTIYF
TGTGCCAGCAGCGCCCGGGGAGACCTCTCTGGAAACACCATATATTTT
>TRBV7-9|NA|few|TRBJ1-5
CASSPTGNQPQHF
TGTGCCAGCAGCCCGACGGGGAATCAGCCCCAGCATTTT
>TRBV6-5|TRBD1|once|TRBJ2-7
CASSFDRASYEQYF
TGTGCCAGCAGTTTCGACAGGGCCTCCTACGAGCAGTACTTC
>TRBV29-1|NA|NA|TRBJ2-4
CSAAKGEAFIQYF
TGCAGCGCCGCAAAGGGGGAGGCGTTCATTCAGTACTTC
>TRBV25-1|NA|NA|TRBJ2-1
CASSDRLYNEQFF
TGTGCCAGCAGTGATAGACTCTACAATGAGCAGTTCTTC
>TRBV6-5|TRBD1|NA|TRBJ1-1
CASSYSTGEPNTEAFF
TGTGCCAGCAGTTACTCGACAGGGGAACCGAACACTGAAGCTTTCTTT
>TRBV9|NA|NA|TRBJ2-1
CASTVGDNNEQFF
TGTGCCAGCACGGTAGGGGATAACAATGAGCAGTTCTTC
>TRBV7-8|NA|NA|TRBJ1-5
CASSLLATKRQQPQHF
TGTGCCAGCAGCTTATTGGCAACAAAACGCCAACAGCCCCAGCATTTT
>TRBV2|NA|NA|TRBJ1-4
CASSWEKLFF
TGTGCCAGCAGTTGGGAAAAACTGTTTTTT
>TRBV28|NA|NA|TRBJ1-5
CASSAPPVSNQPQHF
TGTGCCAGCAGTGCCCCACCAGTTAGCAATCAGCCCCAGCATTTT
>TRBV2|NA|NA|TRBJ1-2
CASSVTVNYGYTF
TGTGCCAGCAGTGTGACCGTAAACTATGGCTACACCTTC
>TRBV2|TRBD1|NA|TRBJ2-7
CASSLQGLGYEQYF
TGTGCCAGCAGCCTACAGGGGTTGGGCTACGAGCAGTACTTC
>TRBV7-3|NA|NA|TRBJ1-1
CASSPGGGTEAFF
TGTGCCAGCAGCCCGGGAGGGGGCACTGAAGCTTTCTTT
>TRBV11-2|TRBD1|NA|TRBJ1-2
CASSIQGARSGGYTF
TGTGCCAGCAGCATACAGGGGGCTAGGAGTGGCGGCTACACCTTC
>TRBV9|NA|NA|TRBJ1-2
CASSTWGTPANYGYTF
TGTGCCAGCAGCACGTGGGGGACACCAGCTAACTATGGCTACACCTTC
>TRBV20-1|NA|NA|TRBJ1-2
CSVVNGYTF
TGCAGTGTGGTAAATGGCTACACCTTC